The 5 T cell receptor beta chains given below trace back to one sample, sequenced in a study of blood T cell repertoires in COVID-19. Some clones are missing from TCRdb's copy, which holds only in-frame ones; the method was immunoSEQ multiplex PCR. The sample records 250,000 to 350,000 clones, around nine tenths being singletons. Sequenced input: peripheral blood. The receptors were gathered from a woman between 50 and 59 years old with active or convalescent COVID-19.

The V and J genes are TRBV6-5 and TRBJ2-2; TRBD1 agrees at 9 bases. The CDR3 is 15 residues long. The V gene end was trimmed by 6 bases and the J gene end by 4 bases; junction bases not matched to a gene: 6. Germline CDR1 reads MNHEY; CDR2 reads SVGAGI. The CDR3 sequence is CASRSQGAVTGELFF. In nucleotides, the CDR3 is TGTGCCAGCAGATCACAGGGGGCCGTCACCGGGGAGCTGTTTTTT.

The CDR3 nucleotides are TGTGCCTGGAGGGTCTGGGGGCGCGGTAATGAAAAACTGTTTTTT. Encoded protein: CAWRVWGRGNEKLFF. The chain carries TRBV30 and TRBJ1-4; D might be TRBD1 (6 bases). Germline values: CDR1 GTSNPN, CDR2 SVGIG (reference sequence). CDR3 length: 15 residues. With 3 bases removed from V and 4 bases from J, the gap between germline ends came to 15 bases. Full variable domain (missing parts from reference TRBV30 and TRBJ1-4): SQTIHQWPATLVQPVGSPLSLECTVEGTSNPNLYWYRQAAGRGLQLLFYSVGIGQISSEVPQNLSASRPQDRQFILSSKKLLLSDSGFYLCAWRVWGRGNEKLFFGSGTQLSVL.

This clone was counted a single time. Other nucleotide sequences from this sample produce the same CDR3. The chain has TRBV5-4 and TRBJ1-5; D call uncertain. Germline-derived CDR1 and CDR2 are SGHNT and YYREEE (reference sequence). This CDR3 region has 14 residues. V lost 0 bases and J 2 bases, leaving 6 bases between the germline ends. The chain's CDR3 is CASSLAGGNQPQHF. The CDR3 DNA sequence: TGTGCCAGCAGCTTGGCGGGTGGCAATCAGCCCCAGCATTTT. The variable domain in full, with the rest retrieved from reference TRBV5-4 and TRBJ1-5, is ETGVTQSPTHLIKTRGQQVTLRCSSQSGHNTVSWYQQALGQGPQFIFQYYREEENGRGNFPPRFSGLQFPNYSSELNVNALELDDSALYLCASSLAGGNQPQHFGDGTRLSIL.

The rearrangement links TRBV28 to TRBJ2-2; a possible D gene is TRBD2 (6 bases). V dropped 5 bases and J dropped 5 bases, with 9 bases sitting between them. Germline V lookup: CDR1 MDHEN, CDR2 SYDVKM. The CDR3 covers 13 residues. Here the CDR3 reads CASSPTRTGELFF. CDR3 in DNA: TGTGCCAGCAGTCCGACTAGGACCGGGGAGCTGTTTTTT. Based on the CDR3 plus reference TRBV28 and TRBJ2-2, the full variable domain is DVKVTQSSRYLVKRTGEKVFLECVQDMDHENMFWYRQDPGLGLRLIYFSYDVKMKEKGDIPEGYSVSREKKERFSLILESASTNQTSMYLCASSPTRTGELFFGEGSRLTVL.

The rearrangement joins TRBV29-1 to TRBJ1-1; TRBD1 matches 7 bases. After removal of 5 bases from V and 0 bases from J, the junction contained 9 bases not matched to a gene. Germline CDR1 is SQVTM and CDR2 is ANQGSEA. CDR3 size: 15 residues. The CDR3 sequence: CSVKGQAHMNTEAFF. The CDR3 DNA is TGCAGCGTTAAAGGACAGGCCCACATGAACACTGAAGCTTTCTTT. Full variable domain (rest looked up from reference TRBV29-1 and TRBJ1-1): SAVISQKPSRDICQRGTSLTIQCQVDSQVTMMFWYRQQPGQSLTLIATANQGSEATYESGFVIDKFPISRPNLTFSTLTVSNMSPEDSSIYLCSVKGQAHMNTEAFFGQGTRLTVV.